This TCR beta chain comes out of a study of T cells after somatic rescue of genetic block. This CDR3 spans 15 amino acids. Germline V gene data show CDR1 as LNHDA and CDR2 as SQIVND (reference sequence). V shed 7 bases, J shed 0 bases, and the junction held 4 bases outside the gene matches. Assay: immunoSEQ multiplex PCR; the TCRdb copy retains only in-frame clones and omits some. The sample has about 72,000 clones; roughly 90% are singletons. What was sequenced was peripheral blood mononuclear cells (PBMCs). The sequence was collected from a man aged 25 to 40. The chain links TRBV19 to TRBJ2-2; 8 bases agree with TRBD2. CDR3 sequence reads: CASIGSGTNTGELFF. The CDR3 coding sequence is TGTGCCAGTATTGGTAGCGGGACGAACACCGGGGAGCTGTTTTTT.